This T cell receptor beta chain came from a study of control samples from healthy donors and cancer patients (dated by TCRdb to 2019 to 2021). Library preparation used the immunoSEQ multiplex PCR assay. Drawn from immuneACCESS, this table holds only the in-frame rearrangements with V and J called that TCRdb kept. Clones are partly lost; checked studies trace under half to an unresolved V gene and leave the rest unexplained. Present in this sample are about 40,000 clones, roughly 90% of which were seen just once. The ten largest clonotypes hold about 3.5% of the sample. As concerns this clone: Its antigen is currently not known. No much larger clone is present one base from it, and per-base qualities are unavailable.

The CDR3 numbers 14 residues from cysteine through phenylalanine. The only DNA kept is the CDR3, 42 bases in frame from the first base. Via the germline V gene (reference sequence), CDR1 is MNHEY and CDR2 SMNVEV. Unmatched junction bases come to 9, with V trimmed by 3 bases and J by 8 bases. Sequenced sample: blood. The clonotype comes from a woman in her forties or fifties in good health. The chain is encoded by TRBV27 joined to TRBJ1-2; the central 7 bases match TRBD1. The CDR3 loop reads CASSFRQGGGGYTF. The nucleotides are TGTGCCAGCAGTTTTAGACAGGGCGGGGGAGGCTACACCTTC.